These 21 T cell receptor beta chains were sequenced from one sample in a study of identical twins. TCRdb reprocessed the 5' RACE reads via MiXCR and lists one record per CDR3 protein. The sample consists of around 680,000 distinct CDR3 sequences, over 8.5% of them appearing once. The same sample was also used in a study of yellow fever vaccine responses in identical twins.

Sequences were obtained from PBMCs. Every receptor here comes from a woman under 30 in good health.

As to this clonotype: It may be a read error: a sequence one base away is much more abundant. As DNA, the CDR3 is TGTGCCAGCAGTGAAGTTACAGGAAGACGCGTCGAGCAGTACTTC. Amino acid sequence: CASSEVTGRRVEQYF. The gene calls are TRBV2 and TRBJ2-7; maybe TRBD1 (5 bases). CDR3 size: 15 residues. Deletions cut 1 base from V and 6 bases from J, with 16 bases between. From germline, CDR1 is SNHLY and CDR2 FYNNEI.

This clonotype was seen ten or more times. The rearrangement joins TRBV5-1 to TRBJ2-7; 9 positions agree with TRBD1. The CDR3 has 16 residues. The junction had 8 bases not matched to a gene; V was cut back by 3 bases and J by 1 base. Germline CDR1 SGHRS, CDR2 YFSETQ. CDR3 DNA: TGCGCCAGCAGCTCGCCGGGGACAGGGTATTCCTACGAGCAGTACTTC. Its protein product is CASSSPGTGYSYEQYF.

The sample holds many counts of this clonotype. The rearrangement joins TRBV15 to TRBJ2-7; possibly TRBD1 or TRBD2 for D (5 bases each). The CDR3 is 15 amino acids. V was clipped by 0 bases and J by 0 bases, with 9 bases between them. From germline, CDR1 is LNHNV and CDR2 YYDKDF (reference sequence). The CDR3 DNA is TGTGCCACCAGCAGAGATGCAGGGAGCTCCTACGAGCAGTACTTC. Translating it yields CATSRDAGSSYEQYF.

This clonotype has a handful of counts. The chain links TRBV3-1 to TRBJ2-1; 8 nucleotides align to TRBD1. CDR1 is LGHDT and CDR2 is YNNKEL in the germline V gene (reference sequence). V was pared by 1 base and J by 9 bases, with 2 bases of the junction left unmatched. The CDR3 is 13 amino acids. The CDR3 sequence: CASSQAGGVEQFF. DNA of the CDR3: TGTGCCAGCAGCCAAGCAGGGGGCGTTGAGCAGTTCTTC.

This clonotype was picked up a small number of times. The chain carries TRBV5-4 and TRBJ2-3; TRBD2 aligns across 13 bases. The CDR3 totals 19 residues. V dropped 2 bases and J dropped 4; count of bases not matched to a gene: 13. CDR1 is SGHNT and CDR2 is YYREEE in the germline V gene (reference sequence). DNA of the CDR3: TGTGCCAGCAGCTTCGGACTAGCGGGGGCCCGGGGATATCCAGATACGCAGTATTTT. It yields the protein CASSFGLAGARGYPDTQYF.

The rearrangement joins TRBV29-1 to TRBJ2-3; D call uncertain. The CDR3 runs to 10 residues. The V end lost 7 bases, the J end lost 3 bases, and 5 bases lay between the germline ends. Germline V gene lookup returns CDR1 SQVTM and CDR2 ANQGSEA. The CDR3 is CSGTTDTQYF. The CDR3 DNA reads TGCAGCGGAACTACAGATACGCAGTATTTT.

V is TRBV29-1 and J is TRBJ2-5; either TRBD1 or TRBD2 may fit D (6 bases each). Germline loops: CDR1 SQVTM, CDR2 ANQGSEA. The CDR3 is made up of 13 amino acids. With 7 bases removed from V and 5 bases from J, the gap between germline ends came to 17 bases. CDR3 residues: CSGGVGGKETQYF. The CDR3 region has the DNA TGCAGCGGGGGGGTAGGGGGGAAGGAGACCCAGTACTTC.

V gene TRBV11-2 combines with J gene TRBJ1-5; a possible D gene is TRBD1 (5 bases). The CDR3 is 14 amino acids. Trimming removed 3 bases at V and 6 bases at J, with 12 bases between. CDR1 and CDR2 (germline): SGHAT, FQNNGV. The CDR3 loop reads CASSFWGRSQPQHF. The CDR3 region has the DNA TGTGCCAGCAGCTTCTGGGGCCGGAGTCAGCCCCAGCATTTT.

This clonotype turned up a few times. This chain uses TRBV3-1 with TRBJ2-5, with unresolved D. Germline values: CDR1 LGHDT, CDR2 YNNKEL (reference sequence). Trimming took 0 bases from V and 0 from J, leaving 17 bases between them. The CDR3 sequence is 18 residues long. The CDR3 reads CASSQEIMLKTDQETQYF. The DNA of the CDR3 is TGTGCCAGCAGCCAAGAAATTATGCTGAAGACGGACCAAGAGACCCAGTACTTC.

The chain links TRBV11-1 to TRBJ2-7; D call uncertain. V shed 5 bases and J shed 0 bases, with 14 bases lying between them. Germline lookup yields CDR1 SGHAT and CDR2 FQDESV (reference sequence). The CDR3 sequence is 15 residues long. CDR3 DNA: TGTGCCAGCAGCCCGATTAAGGAACACTCCTACGAGCAGTACTTC. Encoded protein: CASSPIKEHSYEQYF.

Many counts were recorded for this clonotype. The chain carries TRBV7-2 and TRBJ2-3; perhaps D is TRBD1 or TRBD2 (5 bases each). V gave up 5 bases and J gave up 2 bases, with 14 bases separating them. Per germline, CDR1 SGHTA and CDR2 FQGNSA. CDR3 length: 15 residues. CDR3 protein: CASSLGVGPTDTQYF. CDR3 nucleotides: TGTGCCAGCAGCCTGGGGGTAGGGCCCACAGATACGCAGTATTTT.

The sample holds a few counts of this clonotype. V and J are TRBV4-3 and TRBJ2-5; D might be TRBD1 or TRBD2, each matching 5 bases. The V and J ends lost 4 bases and 5 bases respectively, with 14 bases between them. Germline V gives CDR1 LGHNA, CDR2 YSLEER. CDR3 length equals 14 residues. The CDR3 DNA reads as TGCGCCAGCAGCCGAGGGGTTAGGGGTGAGACCCAGTACTTC. It codes for CASSRGVRGETQYF.

In this sample, this clonotype turned up many times. The chain is built from TRBV5-5 and TRBJ2-1; weak D call: TRBD2 (5 bases). Germline CDR1 is SGHKS and CDR2 is YYEKEE (reference sequence). This CDR3 is 16 amino acids long. Trimming left V 4 bases short and J 8 bases short, with 22 bases between. This CDR3 is CASSGNVRLEVDEQFF. CDR3 DNA: TGTGCCAGCAGCGGAAACGTGCGACTGGAGGTCGATGAGCAGTTCTTC.

This sequence joins TRBV10-1 and TRBJ2-4; D remains unclear. Trimming left V 6 bases short and J 0 bases short, with 18 bases between. CDR3 size: 17 residues. Germline loops: CDR1 WNHNN, CDR2 SYGVQD (reference sequence). The DNA of the CDR3 is TGCGCCAGCAGCCCAGTCACGGAAACCCTAGCCAAAAACATTCAGTACTTC. Residues: CASSPVTETLAKNIQYF.

DNA of the CDR3: TGTGCCAGCAGCTTCCCAGCTTCAGGGGAAAACGATGGCTACACCTTC. It yields the protein CASSFPASGENDGYTF. V is TRBV7-6 and J is TRBJ1-2, with a possible D match to TRBD1 (6 bases). V was trimmed by 3 bases and J by 6 bases, leaving 20 bases between them. Germline V gene data show CDR1 as SGHVS and CDR2 as FNYEAQ. There are 16 residues in the CDR3.

This clonotype was seen more than once but under ten times. This chain uses TRBV2 with TRBJ2-2; D is unresolved. The CDR3 runs 15 residues. Trimming took off 4 bases at V and 1 base at J, with 10 bases between the two ends. CDR1 and CDR2 (germline): SNHLY, FYNNEI. In DNA form, the CDR3 reads TGTGCCAGCAGTGTTGGGCGTCAGAACACCGGGGAGCTGTTTTTT. Translating it yields CASSVGRQNTGELFF.

This clonotype was found many times. This chain uses TRBV28 with TRBJ2-1; D perhaps matches TRBD1 (6 bases). V lost 5 bases and J 7 bases, leaving 12 bases between the germline ends. The V gene's germline CDR1 is MDHEN and CDR2 SYDVKM. This CDR3 has 13 residues. The CDR3 DNA follows: TGTGCCAGCAGTCCTGGGGGCCGGAATGAGCAGTTCTTC. It codes for CASSPGGRNEQFF.

This chain uses TRBV6-4 with TRBJ2-6; 12 nucleotides line up with TRBD2. Germline V lookup: CDR1 MRHNA, CDR2 SNTAGT. V lost 11 bases and J lost 0; bases outside the gene matches: 14. CDR3 length: 19 residues. This CDR3 is CALSFLPTSGSSGANVLTF. In nucleotides, the CDR3 is TGTGCCCTCAGTTTCCTACCGACTAGCGGGAGCTCTGGGGCCAACGTCCTGACTTTC.

The V gene is TRBV10-3, the J gene TRBJ2-7, with D hard to call. This CDR3 region has 12 residues. CDR1 and CDR2 (germline): ENHRY, SYGVKD. V lost 11 bases to trimming and J lost 2 bases, with 13 bases between them. CDR3 in DNA: TGTGCCGTTAAAACCCTTGCCTACGAGCAGTACTTC. Amino acid sequence: CAVKTLAYEQYF.

This clonotype has just a few counts. The chain has TRBV5-1 and TRBJ2-1, with D possibly TRBD2 on 5 matching bases. The CDR3 runs to 16 residues. Trimming pared 4 bases from V and 3 bases from J, leaving 17 bases between. CDR1 SGHRS and CDR2 YFSETQ come from the germline V gene. This chain's CDR3 is CASSAKSGVIYNEQFF. Written as DNA, the CDR3 is TGCGCCAGCAGCGCTAAATCCGGGGTGATCTACAATGAGCAGTTCTTC.

The V gene is TRBV29-1, the J gene TRBJ1-1; possible D gene TRBD1, 5 bases. Germline-derived CDR1 and CDR2 are SQVTM and ANQGSEA. The V and J ends lost 6 bases and 1 base respectively, with 9 bases between them. The CDR3 contains 12 residues. The CDR3 coding sequence is TGCAGCGTACTAGACAGGAACACTGAAGCTTTCTTT. Its translation: CSVLDRNTEAFF.